This T cell receptor beta chain was captured in a study of T cells in Graves' hyperthyroidism and ophthalmopathy. About the study: Peripheral blood draws took place at initial diagnosis, ahead of any treatment. Findings and limits, study-wide: Most clonotypes expanded in the thyroid (above 0.001) were also present in blood. Progression to ophthalmopathy was predicted a median of about 6.6 months early.

This clonotype was found a few times. What it binds is not known. The CDR3 is 13 residues long. V lost 6 bases, J lost 10 bases, and 11 bases stayed unmatched. CDR1 is SNHLY and CDR2 is FYNNEI in the germline V gene. It was RNA transcripts that yielded the amplified TCR beta CDR3 regions. With the HTBI primer set, the TCR CDR3 went through a first round of RT-PCR. TCRdb re-called the multiplex PCR reads with MiXCR, one entry per CDR3 protein. The top ten clones hold 26% of a sample with 450,000 to 650,000 distinct CDR3 sequences, around 21% of them seen once. This TCR derives from a man aged 18 to 29 with Graves' hyperthyroidism. The chain links TRBV2 to TRBJ1-1, with 7 bases identical to TRBD1. Sequencing was performed on blood. CDR3 protein: CASSAGQRRGAFF. The CDR3 coding sequence is TGTGCCAGCAGCGCGGGACAGAGACGAGGAGCTTTCTTT.